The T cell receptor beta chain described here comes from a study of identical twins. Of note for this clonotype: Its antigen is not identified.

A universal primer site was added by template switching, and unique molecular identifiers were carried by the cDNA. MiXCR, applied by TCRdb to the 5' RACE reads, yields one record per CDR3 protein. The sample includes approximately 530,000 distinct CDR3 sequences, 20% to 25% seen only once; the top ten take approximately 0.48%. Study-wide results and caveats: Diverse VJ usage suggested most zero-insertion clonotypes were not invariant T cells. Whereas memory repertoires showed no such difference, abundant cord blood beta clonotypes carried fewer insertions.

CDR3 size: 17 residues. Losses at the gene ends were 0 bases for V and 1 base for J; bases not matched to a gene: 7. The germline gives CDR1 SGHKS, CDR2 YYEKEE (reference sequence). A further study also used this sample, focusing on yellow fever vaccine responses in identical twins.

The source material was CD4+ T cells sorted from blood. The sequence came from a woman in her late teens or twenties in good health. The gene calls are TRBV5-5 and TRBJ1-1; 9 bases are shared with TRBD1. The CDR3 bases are TGTGCCAGCAGCTTGGTCGGGACAGGGAGTGGGAACACTGAAGCTTTCTTT. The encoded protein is CASSLVGTGSGNTEAFF.